Listed here are 11 T cell receptor beta chains from one sample, sequenced in a study of shared clonotypes between healthy human individuals. It was CD45RO-negative cells, positively selected for CCR7, that made up naive CD8 cells, with terminally differentiated effector memory CD45RA+ cells excluded. Assay used: immunoSEQ multiplex PCR; TCRdb lists only in-frame clones, some missing. The sample has about 2.2 million clones, approximately 94% seen once. Material: naive CD8+ T cells from PBMCs. These receptors were obtained from a man aged 18 to 29 in good health. Some clones in this sample may be carry-over from other donors' samples.

This sequence joins TRBV15 and TRBJ2-7; D is unclear. CDR1 is LNHNV, CDR2 YYDKDF, per germline (reference sequence). The CDR3 has 13 residues. Trimming took 0 bases from V and 7 from J, leaving 10 bases between them. CDR3 residues: CATSRDPREEQYF. CDR3 DNA sequence: TGTGCCACCAGCAGAGACCCCCGTGAGGAGCAGTACTTC.

This chain uses TRBV9 with TRBJ2-5; 10 bases are shared with TRBD2. Germline V gene sequence: CDR1 SGDLS, CDR2 YYNGEE. After removal of 4 bases from V and 0 bases from J, the junction contained 3 bases not matched to a gene. This CDR3 comprises 15 residues. The CDR3 region has the DNA TGTGCCAGCAGCCTGGGACTAGCGTACCAAGAGACCCAGTACTTC. Protein sequence: CASSLGLAYQETQYF. Full variable domain (missing parts from reference TRBV9 and TRBJ2-5): DSGVTQTPKHLITATGQRVTLRCSPRSGDLSVYWYQQSLDQGLQFLIQYYNGEERAKGNILERFSAQQFPDLHSELNLSSLELGDSALYFCASSLGLAYQETQYFGPGTRLLVL.

This rearrangement joins TRBV10-2 to TRBJ2-7; tentative D call: TRBD1 (6 bases). Trimming left V 4 bases short and J 6 bases short, with 19 bases between. This CDR3 contains 15 residues. Germline lookup yields CDR1 WSHSY and CDR2 SAAADI. CDR3 loop: CASSGTRGWGSEQYF. The CDR3 coding sequence is TGCGCCAGCAGTGGAACAAGGGGGTGGGGTAGCGAGCAGTACTTC.

The genes are TRBV25-1 and TRBJ1-4, with TRBD1 identical over 7 bases. This CDR3 is 14 amino acids long. The ends lost 4 bases at V and 4 bases at J; junction bases unmatched: 3. Germline V CDR1 and CDR2: MGHDK, SYGVNS. CDR3 sequence reads: CASSATGVNEKLFF. DNA for the CDR3: TGTGCCAGCAGTGCCACAGGGGTTAATGAAAAACTGTTTTTT.

This clone was seen a single time. The chain uses TRBV7-3 and TRBJ2-3; D is unclear. Trimming shortened V by 5 bases and J by 7 bases, and 16 bases separated the two germline ends. Germline V gene data show CDR1 as SGHTA and CDR2 as FQGTGA. The CDR3 runs 14 residues. CDR3 sequence reads: CASSLHGYENTQYF. The CDR3 nucleotides read TGTGCCAGCAGCCTCCACGGGTACGAAAATACGCAGTATTTT.

CDR3 sequence: CASSLEGYMSSYNEQFF. The CDR3 coding sequence is TGTGCCAGCAGTCTGGAGGGTTACATGAGCTCCTACAATGAGCAGTTCTTC. The V call is TRBV27, the J call TRBJ2-1; possible D gene TRBD2, 6 bases. V lost 5 bases and J lost 0, with 17 bases in between. The CDR3 totals 17 residues. Germline assignment: CDR1 MNHEY and CDR2 SMNVEV (reference sequence).

Turning to this clone: The sample holds other DNA sequences that translate to the same CDR3. The chain recombines TRBV27 with TRBJ2-5; possible D gene TRBD2, 5 bases. V lost 3 bases and J lost 5, with 10 bases in between. The germline V gene has CDR1 MNHEY and CDR2 SMNVEV (reference sequence). The CDR3 totals 13 residues. The CDR3 DNA is TGTGCCAGCAGTTTCGCGGGTGGCGAGACCCAGTACTTC. It specifies CASSFAGGETQYF.

The table lists this clone with a count of one. The V call is TRBV10-3, the J call TRBJ2-7, with 7 nucleotides matching TRBD1. CDR1 ENHRY and CDR2 SYGVKD come from the germline V gene. With 1 base clipped from V and 2 bases from J, the junction kept 8 bases outside the gene matches. The CDR3 sequence is 16 residues long. CDR3 coding DNA: TGTGCCATCAGTGAGTTGGGGGACAGAGTAACCTACGAGCAGTACTTC. It translates to CAISELGDRVTYEQYF.

This clone was recorded a few times. The chain couples TRBV29-1 to TRBJ1-1; D might be TRBD1 (5 bases). Trimming pared 3 bases from V and 0 bases from J, leaving 8 bases between. The CDR3 totals 13 residues. Germline CDR1 SQVTM, CDR2 ANQGSEA. CDR3 region: CSVDGGMNTEAFF. CDR3 bases: TGCAGCGTTGATGGGGGGATGAACACTGAAGCTTTCTTT.

This chain joins TRBV7-9 and TRBJ1-2, with D perhaps TRBD1 (5 bases). Looked up from germline, CDR1 is SEHNR and CDR2 is FQNEAQ (reference sequence). The CDR3 contains 15 residues. The ends were cut back, 4 bases at V and 4 bases at J, with 16 bases in the middle. CDR3 sequence (DNA): TGTGCCAGCAGCTCGTCGGGGGACCTCCCCTATGGCTACACCTTC. Its translation: CASSSSGDLPYGYTF.

A remark on this clone: The identical CDR3 is also encoded by other nucleotide sequences in the sample. The V gene is TRBV7-9, the J gene TRBJ2-1; 9 bases fit TRBD2. This CDR3 has 12 residues. Germline V gene sequence: CDR1 SEHNR, CDR2 FQNEAQ (reference sequence). After removal of 6 bases from V and 9 bases from J, the junction contained 3 bases not matched to a gene. CDR3 in DNA: TGTGCCAGCAGTCAAGCGGGAGGTGAGCAGTTCTTC. It translates to CASSQAGGEQFF.